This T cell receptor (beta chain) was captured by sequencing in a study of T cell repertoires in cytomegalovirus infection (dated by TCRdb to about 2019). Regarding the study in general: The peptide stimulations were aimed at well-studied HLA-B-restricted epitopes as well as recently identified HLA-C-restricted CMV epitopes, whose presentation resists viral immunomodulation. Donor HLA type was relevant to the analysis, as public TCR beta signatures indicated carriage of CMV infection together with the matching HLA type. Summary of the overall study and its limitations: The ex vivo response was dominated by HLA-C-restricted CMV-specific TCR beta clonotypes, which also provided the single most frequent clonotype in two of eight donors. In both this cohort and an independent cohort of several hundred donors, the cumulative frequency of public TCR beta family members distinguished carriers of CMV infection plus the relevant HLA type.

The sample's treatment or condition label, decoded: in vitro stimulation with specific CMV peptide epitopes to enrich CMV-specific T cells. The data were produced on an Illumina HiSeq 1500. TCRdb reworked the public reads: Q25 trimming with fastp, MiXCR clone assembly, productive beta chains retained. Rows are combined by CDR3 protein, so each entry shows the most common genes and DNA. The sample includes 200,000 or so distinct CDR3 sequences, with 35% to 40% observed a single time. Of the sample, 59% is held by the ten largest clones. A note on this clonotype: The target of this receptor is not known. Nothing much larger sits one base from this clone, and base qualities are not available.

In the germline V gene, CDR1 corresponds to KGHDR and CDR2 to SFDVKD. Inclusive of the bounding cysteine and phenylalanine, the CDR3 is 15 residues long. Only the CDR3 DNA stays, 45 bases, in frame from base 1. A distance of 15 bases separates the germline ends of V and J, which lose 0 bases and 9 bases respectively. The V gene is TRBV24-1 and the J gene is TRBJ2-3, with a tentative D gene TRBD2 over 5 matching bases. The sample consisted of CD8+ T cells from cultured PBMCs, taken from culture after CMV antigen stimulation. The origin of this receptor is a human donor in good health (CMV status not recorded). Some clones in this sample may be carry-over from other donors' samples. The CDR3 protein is CATSDLDDGKETQYF. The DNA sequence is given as TGTGCCACCAGTGATTTGGACGACGGGAAAGAGACGCAGTATTTT.